A selection of T cell receptor beta chains follows, all from one sample in a study of cytomegalovirus exposure and HLA in healthy donors. Measured with immunoSEQ multiplex PCR; TCRdb has only the in-frame clones, and not every one. The data contain under 140,000 clones, roughly 80% of them seen just once; the ten biggest clones take up roughly 6.2%. Sequencing input: PBMCs. The receptors were sampled from a man aged 30 to 39 in good health and CMV-seropositive. Each CDR3 is given with its conserved first and last residue. The order of the fields is V gene, clone size, J gene, D gene, CDR3 DNA, CDR3 protein. A D gene is named only where the DNA matches it firmly. A row's size may be missing; if present it is once, few, many or a size class.

v_call: TRBV11-2; clone_size: -; j_call: TRBJ1-6; d_call: -; cdr3_nt: TGTGCCAGCAGCCGAGCCAGGGAACCCCTCCACTTT; cdr3_aa: CASSRAREPLHF
v_call: TRBV25-1; clone_size: -; j_call: TRBJ2-5; d_call: -; cdr3_nt: TGTGCCAGCAGTGAGTCCCGGGGGGCCCAAGAGCAGTACTTC; cdr3_aa: CASSESRGAQEQYF
v_call: TRBV6-1; clone_size: -; j_call: TRBJ1-2; d_call: TRBD1; cdr3_nt: TGTGCCAGCAGTGCCGACGGGACAGGGAGCTATGGCTACACCTTC; cdr3_aa: CASSADGTGSYGYTF
v_call: TRBV4-2; clone_size: -; j_call: TRBJ2-2; d_call: -; cdr3_nt: TGTGCCAGCAGCCAAGCGCATCGCGCGAACACCGGGGAGCTGTTTTTT; cdr3_aa: CASSQAHRANTGELFF
v_call: TRBV30; clone_size: -; j_call: TRBJ2-2; d_call: TRBD2; cdr3_nt: TGTGCCTGGAGTGTACTAGCGGGGGGGAACGGGGAGCTGTTTTTT; cdr3_aa: CAWSVLAGGNGELFF
v_call: TRBV11-2; clone_size: -; j_call: TRBJ1-1; d_call: -; cdr3_nt: TGTGCCAGCAGCTTTATAGGTTATAGCATGAACACTGAAGCTTTCTTT; cdr3_aa: CASSFIGYSMNTEAFF
v_call: TRBV7-2; clone_size: -; j_call: TRBJ2-1; d_call: -; cdr3_nt: TGTGCCAGCAGCTTAATGCCGGGGGACAATGAGCAGTTCTTC; cdr3_aa: CASSLMPGDNEQFF
v_call: TRBV5-4; clone_size: -; j_call: TRBJ2-3; d_call: TRBD2; cdr3_nt: TGTGCCAGCAGCTTTTTTAGCGGGGGGAACACAGATACGCAGTATTTT; cdr3_aa: CASSFFSGGNTDTQYF
v_call: TRBV4-3; clone_size: -; j_call: TRBJ2-3; d_call: TRBD2; cdr3_nt: TGCGCCAGCAGCCAACGGACTAGCGGGGGGGCAGATACGCAGTATTTT; cdr3_aa: CASSQRTSGGADTQYF
v_call: TRBV4-1; clone_size: few; j_call: TRBJ1-1; d_call: TRBD1; cdr3_nt: TGCGCCAGCAGCAGGACAGGGTCCACTGAAGCTTTCTTT; cdr3_aa: CASSRTGSTEAFF
v_call: TRBV14; clone_size: -; j_call: TRBJ1-3; d_call: -; cdr3_nt: TGTGCCAGCAGCCATGGGCCTCCTTCTGGAAACACCATATATTTT; cdr3_aa: CASSHGPPSGNTIYF
v_call: TRBV4-3; clone_size: -; j_call: TRBJ1-4; d_call: -; cdr3_nt: TGCGCCAGCAGCCACGCGGTCGATAATGAAAAACTGTTTTTT; cdr3_aa: CASSHAVDNEKLFF
v_call: TRBV29-1; clone_size: -; j_call: TRBJ1-4; d_call: -; cdr3_nt: TGCAGCGTTGAAGAGGTAGCAACTAATGAAAAACTGTTTTTT; cdr3_aa: CSVEEVATNEKLFF
v_call: TRBV29-1; clone_size: -; j_call: TRBJ1-2; d_call: -; cdr3_nt: TGCAGTTACATCCTTCCTAACTATGGCTACACCTTC; cdr3_aa: CSYILPNYGYTF